Listed below are T cell receptor beta chains from one sample, sequenced in a study of shared clonotypes between healthy human individuals. The data were produced by immunoSEQ multiplex PCR, yet TCRdb's version contains in-frame clones alone and is incomplete. The table has about 2.2 million clones, roughly 93% seen once. Sequencing was done on a sample of naive CD8+ T cells from PBMCs. The origin of the receptors is a man between 18 and 35 years old in good health. Some clones in this sample may be carry-over from other donors' samples. CDR3s include the opening cysteine and the closing phenylalanine or tryptophan. The order of the fields is D gene, V gene, clone size, J gene, CDR3 protein, CDR3 DNA. A D gene is named only where the DNA matches it firmly. Only some rows state a clone size, as once, few, many or a class for expanded clones.

.	TRBV5-1	.	TRBJ2-3	CASSLVRAGPDTQYF	TGCGCCAGCAGCTTGGTGAGGGCCGGCCCAGATACGCAGTATTTT
.	TRBV13	.	TRBJ1-2	CASSLGRMGVYGYTF	TGTGCCAGCAGCTTAGGGCGGATGGGTGTCTATGGCTACACCTTC
.	TRBV10-3	.	TRBJ1-2	CAISEATGTRYGYTF	TGTGCCATCAGTGAGGCGACCGGGACAAGATATGGCTACACCTTC
.	TRBV18	.	TRBJ1-1	CASSPPPTGMNTEAFF	TGTGCCAGCTCACCCCCCCCGACAGGAATGAACACTGAAGCTTTCTTT
.	TRBV30	.	TRBJ1-4	CAWSGGATNEKLFF	TGTGCCTGGAGTGGCGGTGCAACTAATGAAAAACTGTTTTTT
.	TRBV5-1	.	TRBJ2-1	CASSFNGGEQFF	TGCGCCAGCAGCTTTAACGGCGGTGAGCAGTTCTTC
.	TRBV19	.	TRBJ1-1	CASGDEAFF	TGTGCCAGTGGGGATGAAGCTTTCTTT
TRBD2	TRBV19	.	TRBJ2-1	CASSSAGEDEQFF	TGTGCCAGTAGTTCAGCGGGAGAGGATGAGCAGTTCTTC
TRBD2	TRBV27	.	TRBJ2-1	CASSFLRESNEQFF	TGTGCCAGCAGTTTTTTGCGGGAGAGCAATGAGCAGTTCTTC
TRBD1	TRBV23-1	.	TRBJ1-2	CASITPDRGNYGYTF	TGCGCCAGCATCACCCCGGACAGGGGAAACTATGGCTACACCTTC
.	TRBV14	once	TRBJ2-1	CASSPRGVGHNEQFF	TGTGCCAGCAGCCCCCGCGGCGTGGGACACAATGAGCAGTTCTTC
.	TRBV25-1	.	TRBJ1-6	CASSGFLGGGSPLHF	TGTGCCAGCAGTGGCTTTTTGGGAGGTGGTTCACCCCTCCACTTT
TRBD1	TRBV23-1	.	TRBJ1-3	CARTGVGNTIYF	TGCGCCCGGACAGGGGTAGGAAACACCATATATTTT